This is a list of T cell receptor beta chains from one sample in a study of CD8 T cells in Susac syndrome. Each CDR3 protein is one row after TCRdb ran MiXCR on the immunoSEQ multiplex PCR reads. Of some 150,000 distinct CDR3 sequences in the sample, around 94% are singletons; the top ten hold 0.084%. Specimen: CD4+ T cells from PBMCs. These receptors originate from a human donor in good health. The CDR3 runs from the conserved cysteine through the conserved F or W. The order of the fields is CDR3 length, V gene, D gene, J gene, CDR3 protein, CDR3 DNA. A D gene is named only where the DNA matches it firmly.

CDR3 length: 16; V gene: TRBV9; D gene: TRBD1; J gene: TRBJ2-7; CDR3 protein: CASSTGDRVKEYEQYF; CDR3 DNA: TGTGCCAGCAGCACCGGGGACAGGGTGAAAGAGTACGAGCAGTACTTC
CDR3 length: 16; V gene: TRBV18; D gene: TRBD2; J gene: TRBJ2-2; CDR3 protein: CASSPTTGTSNGELFF; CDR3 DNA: TGTGCCAGCTCACCAACTACCGGGACTAGTAACGGGGAGCTGTTTTTT
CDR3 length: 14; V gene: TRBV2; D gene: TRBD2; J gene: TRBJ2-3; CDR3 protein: CASRLERESDTQYF; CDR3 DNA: TGTGCCAGTCGTTTGGAGCGGGAGTCAGATACGCAGTATTTT
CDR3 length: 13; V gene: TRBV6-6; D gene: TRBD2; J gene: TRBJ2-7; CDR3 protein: CAIQAGDKDEQYF; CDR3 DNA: TGTGCCATTCAAGCGGGAGATAAGGACGAGCAGTACTTC
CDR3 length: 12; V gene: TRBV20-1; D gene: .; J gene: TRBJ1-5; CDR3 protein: CSATRGLQPQHF; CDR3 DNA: TGCAGTGCTACACGGGGGCTTCAGCCCCAGCATTTT
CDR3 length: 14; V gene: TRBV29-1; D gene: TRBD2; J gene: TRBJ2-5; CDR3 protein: CSVEHRLAKETQHF; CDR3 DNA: TGCAGCGTTGAACACCGACTAGCGAAAGAGACCCAGCACTTC
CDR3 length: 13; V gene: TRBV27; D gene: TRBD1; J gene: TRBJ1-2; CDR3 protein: CASSPRDSGGYTF; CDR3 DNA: TGTGCCAGCAGTCCTCGGGACAGTGGTGGCTACACCTTC
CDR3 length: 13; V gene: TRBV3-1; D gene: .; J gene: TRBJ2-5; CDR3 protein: CASSQSAPETQYF; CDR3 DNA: TGTGCCAGCAGCCAATCTGCCCCCGAGACCCAGTACTTC
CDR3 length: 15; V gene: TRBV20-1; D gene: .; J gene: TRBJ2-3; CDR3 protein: CSASGQRASTDTQYF; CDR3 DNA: TGCAGTGCTTCGGGTCAGCGGGCTAGCACAGATACGCAGTATTTT
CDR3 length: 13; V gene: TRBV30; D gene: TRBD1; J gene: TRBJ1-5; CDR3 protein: CAWSDRGHQPQHF; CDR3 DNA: TGTGCCTGGAGTGACAGGGGTCATCAGCCCCAGCATTTT
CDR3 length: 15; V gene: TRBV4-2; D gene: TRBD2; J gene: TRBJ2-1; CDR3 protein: CASTPRAGVANEQFF; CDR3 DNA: TGTGCCAGCACGCCAAGGGCGGGAGTTGCCAATGAGCAGTTCTTC
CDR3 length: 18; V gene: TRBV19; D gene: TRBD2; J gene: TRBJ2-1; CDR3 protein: CASSLRFASGGVRNEQFF; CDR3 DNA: TGTGCCAGTAGTCTCCGATTTGCTAGCGGTGGGGTGAGGAATGAGCAGTTCTTC
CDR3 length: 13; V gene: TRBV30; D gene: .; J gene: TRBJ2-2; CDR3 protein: CAWSQGRVGELFF; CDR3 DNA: TGTGCCTGGTCCCAGGGGAGGGTCGGGGAGCTGTTTTTT
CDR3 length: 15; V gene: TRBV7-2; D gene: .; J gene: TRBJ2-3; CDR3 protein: CASSLAGQEGDTQYF; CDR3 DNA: TGTGCCAGCAGCTTAGCCGGACAGGAGGGAGATACGCAGTATTTT